The 13 T cell receptor beta chains below were found in one sample sequenced in a study of Ad26.COV2.S vaccination and SARS-CoV-2 variants. Only in-frame clones appear in the TCRdb table, and some are missing; sequencing was by immunoSEQ multiplex PCR. The data contain approximately 300,000 clones, roughly 84% of them singletons. Specified treatment: 19 received Ad26.COV2.S at low or high dose, single or two shots; about 5 received placebo; per-sample allocation not given. Specimens were obtained on day 63 following the first vaccine or placebo injection. Here the sequenced sample was peripheral blood, taken in a trial of Ad26.COV2.S vaccine versus placebo. The receptor set was obtained from a person aged 18 to 59 who received the Ad26.COV2.S COVID-19 vaccine or a placebo.

J is TRBJ1-5 and V is TRBV5-6; 7 nucleotides align to TRBD1. The CDR3 length is 15 residues. Trimming took 4 bases from V and 2 from J; bases not matched to a gene: 6. Germline CDR1 SGHDT, CDR2 YYEEEE. The CDR3 protein is CASSLTGTGNQPQHF. The DNA of the CDR3 is TGTGCCAGCAGCCTGACAGGGACGGGCAATCAGCCCCAGCATTTT.

The V and J genes are TRBV7-2 and TRBJ1-3; D gene ambiguous. The V gene lost 1 base and the J gene lost 1 base, with 8 bases spanning the gap. Germline assignment: CDR1 SGHTA and CDR2 FQGNSA. The CDR3 consists of 15 residues. The CDR3 loop is CASSLGSGSGNTIYF. Here the CDR3 DNA reads TGTGCCAGCAGCTTAGGATCGGGATCTGGAAACACCATATATTTT.

The rearrangement joins TRBV7-3 to TRBJ2-2; perhaps TRBD1 as D (6 bases). The germline V gene encodes CDR1 SGHTA and CDR2 FQGTGA. Trimming cost V 10 bases and J 3 bases, with 15 bases left between them. The CDR3 is 14 amino acids. CDR3 in amino acids: CATQEAGDTGELFF. CDR3 nucleotide sequence: TGTGCCACCCAGGAGGCAGGGGACACCGGGGAGCTGTTTTTT.

The sample holds one count of this clone. The J gene is TRBJ1-4, the V gene TRBV9; 8 bases line up with TRBD1. Germline V gene data show CDR1 as SGDLS and CDR2 as YYNGEE. There are 16 residues in the CDR3. V gave up 3 bases and J gave up 5 bases; unmatched junction bases: 9. The CDR3 coding sequence is TGTGCCAGCAGCGCGGGGAGCACAGGGGGAAATGAAAAACTGTTTTTT. Amino acids: CASSAGSTGGNEKLFF.

The chain carries TRBV19 and TRBJ2-7; possibly TRBD1 for D (6 bases). The CDR3 sequence is 13 residues long. The germline V gene encodes CDR1 LNHDA and CDR2 SQIVND (reference sequence). The germline V and J ends were trimmed by 6 bases and 6 bases, with 15 bases remaining between them. This CDR3 reads CASSVTGMSEQYF. The CDR3 DNA is TGTGCCAGTAGCGTAACAGGGATGTCCGAGCAGTACTTC.

The sample holds one count of this clone. This sequence joins TRBV4-3 and TRBJ1-3, with D unclear. The CDR3 runs 13 residues. V was clipped by 2 bases and J by 4 bases, with 6 bases between them. In germline, CDR1 is LGHNA, CDR2 YSLEER. The CDR3 sequence: CASSQRAGNTIYF. The CDR3 region has the DNA TGCGCCAGCAGCCAAAGGGCAGGAAACACCATATATTTT.

The CDR3 DNA is TGTGCCAGCAGCCAGGCCTACCGGGACATTTATAGCAATCAGCCCCAGCATTTT. This encodes CASSQAYRDIYSNQPQHF. The chain couples TRBV7-8 to TRBJ1-5, with D perhaps TRBD1 (6 bases). Germline V gene sequence: CDR1 SGHVS, CDR2 FQNEAQ. V was pared by 5 bases and J by 0 bases, with 20 bases between. This CDR3 is built from 18 residues.

The chain is built from TRBV6-6 and TRBJ2-7; the D gene is possibly TRBD2 (7 bases). Germline values: CDR1 MNHNY, CDR2 SVGAGI (reference sequence). Trimming removed 6 bases at V and 2 bases at J, with 17 bases between. There are 15 residues in the CDR3. CDR3: CASSGPGGPPYEQYF. The DNA for the CDR3 is TGTGCCAGCAGCGGACCGGGGGGCCCCCCCTACGAGCAGTACTTC.

By proportion, this clone is large. This chain links TRBV4-1 with TRBJ2-1; 8 nucleotides align to TRBD1. The CDR3 totals 16 residues. Unmatched junction bases numbered 8, after V lost 4 bases and J lost 3 bases. Germline V gives CDR1 MGHRA, CDR2 YSYEKL. The CDR3, as DNA: TGCGCCAGCAGCCCGCTCGGACAGGGAGACTACAATGAGCAGTTCTTC. It encodes CASSPLGQGDYNEQFF.

Many counts were recorded for this clone. This chain joins TRBV5-8 and TRBJ1-5; TRBD1 matches at 8 bases. The V segment lost 4 bases and the J segment 0 bases; nucleotides outside the gene matches: 3. The CDR3 spans 15 residues. CDR1 SGHTS and CDR2 YDEGEE come from the germline V gene. The CDR3 nucleotides read TGTGCCAGCAGCCGGGACAGGTATAGCAATCAGCCCCAGCATTTT. Protein: CASSRDRYSNQPQHF. The entire variable domain, with the rest obtained from reference TRBV5-8 and TRBJ1-5, is as follows: EAGVTQSPTHLIKTRGQQATLRCSPISGHTSVYWYQQALGLGLQFLLWYDEGEERNRGNFPPRFSGRQFPNYSSELNVNALELEDSALYLCASSRDRYSNQPQHFGDGTRLSIL.

To note about this clone: Other DNA sequences within the sample encode an identical CDR3. This chain joins TRBV7-2 and TRBJ2-2; possible D gene TRBD2, 5 bases. Germline V gene sequence: CDR1 SGHTA, CDR2 FQGNSA. The CDR3 length is 14 residues. The ends were cut back, 2 bases at V and 1 base at J, with 5 bases in the middle. The CDR3 nucleotides read TGTGCCAGCAGCTTAACTAGGAACACCGGGGAGCTGTTTTTT. Translating it yields CASSLTRNTGELFF. The full variable domain, its missing parts supplied by reference TRBV7-2 and TRBJ2-2, is GAGVSQSPSNKVTEKGKDVELRCDPISGHTALYWYRQSLGQGLEFLIYFQGNSAPDKSGLPSDRFSAERTGGSVSTLTIQRTQQEDSAVYLCASSLTRNTGELFFGEGSRLTVL.

The chain joins TRBV30 to TRBJ2-5; TRBD1 might be the D (6 bases). V was shortened by 4 bases and J by 3 bases, with 12 bases between the two germline ends. Germline values: CDR1 GTSNPN, CDR2 SVGIG (reference sequence). CDR3 length equals 13 residues. CDR3 DNA: TGTGCCTGGACAGGGGTTGGAAAAGAGACCCAGTACTTC. This translates into CAWTGVGKETQYF.

The chain uses TRBV5-1 and TRBJ2-3; D may be TRBD2 (6 bases). V was shortened by 2 bases and J by 4 bases, with 14 bases between the two germline ends. The CDR3 is made up of 15 amino acids. Germline values: CDR1 SGHRS, CDR2 YFSETQ. CDR3 sequence reads: CASSLLGGSADTQYF. The DNA of the CDR3 is TGCGCCAGCAGCTTATTAGGAGGGAGCGCAGATACGCAGTATTTT. The full variable domain, with the rest looked up from reference TRBV5-1 and TRBJ2-3, is KAGVTQTPRYLIKTRGQQVTLSCSPISGHRSVSWYQQTPGQGLQFLFEYFSETQRNKGNFPGRFSGRQFSNSRSEMNVSTLELGDSALYLCASSLLGGSADTQYFGPGTRLTVL.